The 15 T cell receptor beta chains reported below all come from one sample, sequenced in a study of shared clonotypes between healthy human individuals. Profiling relied on immunoSEQ multiplex PCR, and the TCRdb table lists in-frame clones only, not all of them. The sample has around 500,000 clones; 60% to 85% are singletons. Sequencing was done on a sample of PBMCs. These receptors were obtained from a woman between 40 and 55 years old in good health. Some clones in this sample may be carry-over from other donors' samples.

The rearrangement links TRBV28 to TRBJ1-2; D possibly corresponds to TRBD1 (5 bases). The germline gives CDR1 MDHEN, CDR2 SYDVKM. V was shortened by 6 bases and J by 1 base, with 12 bases between the two germline ends. This CDR3 is 14 amino acids long. CDR3 protein: CASSPMGDNYGYTF. DNA of the CDR3: TGTGCCAGCAGCCCAATGGGGGATAACTATGGCTACACCTTC.

This clone showed up many times. This CDR3 is CAISVGRLAGGFNYNEQFF. The CDR3 DNA reads as TGTGCCATCAGTGTCGGTCGACTAGCGGGAGGATTTAACTACAATGAGCAGTTCTTC. V gene TRBV10-3 combines with J gene TRBJ2-1; 13 nucleotides agree with TRBD2. V lost 4 bases to trimming and J lost 3 bases; unmatched junction nucleotides: 12. The CDR3 contains 19 residues. The V gene's germline CDR1 is ENHRY and CDR2 SYGVKD.

The chain is built from TRBV5-1 and TRBJ2-3; 9 nucleotides line up with TRBD1. This CDR3 comprises 16 residues. V shed 7 bases, J shed 3 bases, and the junction held 12 bases outside the gene matches. Germline V gene sequence: CDR1 SGHRS, CDR2 YFSETQ. This chain's CDR3 is CASSSPRTGETDTQYF. The DNA of the CDR3 is TGCGCCAGCTCCTCCCCTAGGACAGGGGAGACAGATACGCAGTATTTT.

The chain joins TRBV13 to TRBJ2-3, with TRBD1 identical over 7 bases. The V gene's germline CDR1 is PRHDT and CDR2 FYEKMQ (reference sequence). The V and J ends lost 2 bases and 0 bases, in that order; junction bases with no gene match: 5. CDR3 length: 16 amino acids. The CDR3 protein is CASSLLWDSSTDTQYF. Written as DNA, the CDR3 is TGTGCCAGCAGCTTACTTTGGGACAGCAGCACAGATACGCAGTATTTT.

The rearrangement links TRBV10-3 to TRBJ2-1; maybe TRBD1 (6 bases). Germline CDR1 is ENHRY and CDR2 is SYGVKD. The CDR3 has 13 residues. V was clipped by 7 bases and J by 10 bases, with 17 bases between them. This CDR3 reads CAIKGQGPVEQFF. The CDR3 region has the DNA TGTGCCATCAAGGGTCAGGGGCCGGTGGAGCAGTTCTTC.

This clone was counted between two and nine times. Additional DNA sequences in this sample encode the identical CDR3. The chain couples TRBV6-5 to TRBJ2-7; D may be TRBD1 (6 bases). The ends were cut back, 2 bases at V and 3 bases at J, with 11 bases in the middle. Germline V CDR1 and CDR2: MNHEY, SVGAGI. There are 14 residues in the CDR3. The CDR3 DNA reads TGTGCCAGCAGTTACCAGGGGCCCAGCTACGAGCAGTACTTC. Its protein product is CASSYQGPSYEQYF.

Worth noting for this clone: It differs at one base from a far larger clone, so likely a read error. The genes are TRBV29-1 and TRBJ2-7; TRBD2 matches at 10 bases. The CDR3 runs to 15 residues. The J segment lost 5 bases and the V segment lost 6 bases, leaving 13 bases of the junction unmatched. From germline, CDR1 is SQVTM and CDR2 ANQGSEA. The CDR3 nucleotides read TGCAGCGTGGAGGGTCCAGCGGGAGGGCCCAACGAGCAGTACTTC. It yields the protein CSVEGPAGGPNEQYF.

The chain employs TRBV7-8 and TRBJ1-1, with D unclear. The CDR3 sequence is 16 residues long. Trimming stripped 1 base from V and 5 bases from J, with 17 bases between. Germline-derived CDR1 and CDR2 are SGHVS and FQNEAQ. The chain's CDR3 is CASSLGHPTVVTEAFF. The DNA of the CDR3 is TGTGCCAGCAGCTTAGGGCACCCCACCGTAGTAACTGAAGCTTTCTTT.

The table lists this clone with many counts. CDR3 region: CASSFPGVGETQYF. The CDR3 DNA is TGTGCCAGCAGTTTCCCGGGAGTGGGAGAGACCCAGTACTTC. The rearrangement links TRBV28 to TRBJ2-5; the D gene is possibly TRBD2 (6 bases). The V end lost 3 bases, the J end lost 4 bases, and 12 bases lay between the germline ends. The CDR3 is 14 amino acids. CDR1 is MDHEN and CDR2 is SYDVKM in the germline V gene.

The rearrangement uses TRBV2 and TRBJ2-7, with 8 bases aligning to TRBD2. The V segment lost 6 bases and the J segment 1 base; nucleotides outside the gene matches: 5. This CDR3 is 14 amino acids long. Germline values: CDR1 SNHLY, CDR2 FYNNEI. The CDR3 nucleotides read TGTGCCAGCAGGGGGGGACTAGTATCCTACGAGCAGTACTTC. Residues: CASRGGLVSYEQYF.

J is TRBJ2-3 and V is TRBV11-2; D is perhaps TRBD2 (5 bases). Looked up from germline, CDR1 is SGHAT and CDR2 is FQNNGV. The CDR3 sequence is 12 residues long. The V end lost 5 bases, the J end lost 5 bases, and 8 bases lay between the germline ends. CDR3 amino acids: CASSGSGDTQYF. CDR3 DNA sequence: TGTGCCAGCAGCGGGAGCGGAGATACGCAGTATTTT.

This sequence joins TRBV28 and TRBJ1-1; D might be TRBD1 (6 bases). Per the germline V gene, CDR1 is MDHEN and CDR2 is SYDVKM. CDR3 length equals 13 residues. V dropped 5 bases and J dropped 10 bases, with 17 bases sitting between them. The CDR3 coding sequence is TGTGCCAGCAGTGAGGACAGTGGCACCAGAGCTTTCTTT. Translation: CASSEDSGTRAFF.

The chain recombines TRBV30 with TRBJ1-2, with D perhaps TRBD1 (5 bases). CDR3 length: 16 amino acids. V lost 0 bases and J 0 bases, leaving 14 bases between the germline ends. Germline-derived CDR1 and CDR2 are GTSNPN and SVGIG (reference sequence). The CDR3 here is CAWSVLMRQPNYGYTF. The CDR3 nucleotides are TGTGCCTGGAGTGTACTGATGAGACAGCCTAACTATGGCTACACCTTC.

V is TRBV7-8 and J is TRBJ2-7; a possible D gene is TRBD1 (6 bases). This CDR3 comprises 15 residues. V was clipped by 1 base and J by 0 bases, with 10 bases between them. Germline CDR1 SGHVS, CDR2 FQNEAQ. The CDR3 DNA sequence: TGTGCCAGCAGCTTAGAATTAGGGGGCTCCTACGAGCAGTACTTC. Its translation: CASSLELGGSYEQYF. Full variable domain (rest looked up from reference TRBV7-8 and TRBJ2-7): GAGVSQSPRYKVAKRGQDVALRCDPISGHVSLFWYQQALGQGPEFLTYFQNEAQLDKSGLPSDRFFAERPEGSVSTLKIQRTQQEDSAVYLCASSLELGGSYEQYFGPGTRLTVT.

CDR3 sequence (DNA): TGTGCCAGTAGTATTACGTTCCCCGCGAATGGCTACACCTTC. Its protein product is CASSITFPANGYTF. The J gene is TRBJ1-2, the V gene TRBV19; no clear D. The CDR3 is 14 residues long. Per germline, CDR1 LNHDA and CDR2 SQIVND (reference sequence). Trimming pared 3 bases from V and 6 bases from J, leaving 14 bases between.